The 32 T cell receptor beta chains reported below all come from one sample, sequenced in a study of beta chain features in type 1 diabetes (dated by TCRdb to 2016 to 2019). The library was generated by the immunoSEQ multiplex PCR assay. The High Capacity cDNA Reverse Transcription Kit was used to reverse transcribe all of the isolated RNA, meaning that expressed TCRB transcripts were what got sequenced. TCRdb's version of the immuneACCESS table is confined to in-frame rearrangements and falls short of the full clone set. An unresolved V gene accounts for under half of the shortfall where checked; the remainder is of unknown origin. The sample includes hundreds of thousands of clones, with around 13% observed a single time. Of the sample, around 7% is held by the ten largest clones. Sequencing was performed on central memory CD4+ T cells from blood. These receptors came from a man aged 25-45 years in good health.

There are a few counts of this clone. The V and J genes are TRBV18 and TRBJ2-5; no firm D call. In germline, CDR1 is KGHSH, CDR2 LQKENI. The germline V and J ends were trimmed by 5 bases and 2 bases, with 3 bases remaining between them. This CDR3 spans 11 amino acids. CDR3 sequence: CASSEQETQYF. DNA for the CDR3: TGTGCCAGCTCAGAACAAGAGACCCAGTACTTC.

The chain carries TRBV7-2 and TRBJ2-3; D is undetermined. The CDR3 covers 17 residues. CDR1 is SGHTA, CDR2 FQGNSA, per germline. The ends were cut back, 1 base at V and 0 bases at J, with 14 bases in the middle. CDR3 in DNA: TGTGCCAGCAGCTTAGTGAGTCAGCGACATAGCACAGATACGCAGTATTTT. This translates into CASSLVSQRHSTDTQYF. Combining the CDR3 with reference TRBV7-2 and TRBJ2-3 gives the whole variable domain GAGVSQSPSNKVTEKGKDVELRCDPISGHTALYWYRQSLGQGLEFLIYFQGNSAPDKSGLPSDRFSAERTGGSVSTLTIQRTQQEDSAVYLCASSLVSQRHSTDTQYFGPGTRLTVL.

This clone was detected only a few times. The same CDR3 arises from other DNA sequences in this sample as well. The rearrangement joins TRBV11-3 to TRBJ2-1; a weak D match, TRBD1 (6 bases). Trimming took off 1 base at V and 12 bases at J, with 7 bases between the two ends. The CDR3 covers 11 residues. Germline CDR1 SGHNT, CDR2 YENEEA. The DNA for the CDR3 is TGTGCCAGCAGCTTAGGAGGGGGGCAGTTCTTC. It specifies CASSLGGGQFF.

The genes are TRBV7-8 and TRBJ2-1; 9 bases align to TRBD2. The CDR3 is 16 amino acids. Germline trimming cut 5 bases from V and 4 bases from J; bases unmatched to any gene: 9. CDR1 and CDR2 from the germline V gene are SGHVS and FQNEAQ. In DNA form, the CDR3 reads TGTGCCAGCAGCCCCCGCGCGGGAGGGCTTTACAATGAGCAGTTCTTC. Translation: CASSPRAGGLYNEQFF.

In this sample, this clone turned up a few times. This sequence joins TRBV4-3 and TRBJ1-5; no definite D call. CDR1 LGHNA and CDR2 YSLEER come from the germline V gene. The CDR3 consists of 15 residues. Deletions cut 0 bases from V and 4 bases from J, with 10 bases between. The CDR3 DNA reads TGCGCCAGCAGCCAAGATAGATACGGGAATCAGCCCCAGCATTTT. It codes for CASSQDRYGNQPQHF.

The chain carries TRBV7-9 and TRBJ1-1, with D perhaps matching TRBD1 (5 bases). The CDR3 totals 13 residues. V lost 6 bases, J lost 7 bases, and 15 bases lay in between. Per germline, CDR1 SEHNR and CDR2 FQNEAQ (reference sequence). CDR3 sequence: CASRGRSGLEAFF. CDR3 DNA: TGTGCCAGCAGAGGTCGTTCGGGGCTTGAAGCTTTCTTT.

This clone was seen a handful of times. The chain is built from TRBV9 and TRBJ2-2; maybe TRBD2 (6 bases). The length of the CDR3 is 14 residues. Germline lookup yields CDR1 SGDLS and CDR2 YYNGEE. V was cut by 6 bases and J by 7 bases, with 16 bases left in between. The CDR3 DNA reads TGTGCCAGCAACGCCAGGCCGGGAGTCGGGGAGCTGTTTTTT. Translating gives CASNARPGVGELFF.

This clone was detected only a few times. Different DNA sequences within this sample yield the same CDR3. In DNA form, the CDR3 reads TGCGCCAGCAGCTTGGAAGGCAGAAATCAGCCCCAGCATTTT. Protein: CASSLEGRNQPQHF. This sequence joins TRBV5-1 and TRBJ1-5; D not resolved. Germline values: CDR1 SGHRS, CDR2 YFSETQ. V was clipped by 0 bases and J by 4 bases, with 8 bases between them. The CDR3 contains 14 residues.

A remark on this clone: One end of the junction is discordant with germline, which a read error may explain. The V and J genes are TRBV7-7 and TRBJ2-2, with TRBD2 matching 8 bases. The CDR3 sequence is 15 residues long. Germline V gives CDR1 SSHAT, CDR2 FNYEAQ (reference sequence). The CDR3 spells CASSLGLANTGELFF. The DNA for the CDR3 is TGTGCTAGCAGCTTGGGACTAGCGAACACCGGGGAGCTGTTTTTT.

The CDR3 spells CASSLGNGVDTQYF. CDR3 in DNA: TGTGCCAGCAGCTTGGGGAATGGAGTGGATACGCAGTATTTT. J is TRBJ2-3 and V is TRBV7-2; D unclear. In germline, CDR1 is SGHTA, CDR2 FQGNSA. The CDR3 consists of 14 residues. The ends were cut back, 3 bases at V and 6 bases at J, with 13 bases in the middle.

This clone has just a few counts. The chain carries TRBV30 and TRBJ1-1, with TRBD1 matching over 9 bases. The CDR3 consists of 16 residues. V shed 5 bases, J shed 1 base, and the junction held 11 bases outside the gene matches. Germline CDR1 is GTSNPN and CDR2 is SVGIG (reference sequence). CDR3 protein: CAWGLQGARKNTEAFF. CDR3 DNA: TGTGCCTGGGGATTACAGGGGGCGCGGAAGAACACTGAAGCTTTCTTT.

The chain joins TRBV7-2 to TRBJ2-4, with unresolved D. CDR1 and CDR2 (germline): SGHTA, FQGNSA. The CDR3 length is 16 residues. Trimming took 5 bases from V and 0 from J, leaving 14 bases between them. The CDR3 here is CASSDDKLLAKNIQYF. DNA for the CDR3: TGTGCCAGCAGCGACGACAAGTTACTAGCCAAAAACATTCAGTACTTC.

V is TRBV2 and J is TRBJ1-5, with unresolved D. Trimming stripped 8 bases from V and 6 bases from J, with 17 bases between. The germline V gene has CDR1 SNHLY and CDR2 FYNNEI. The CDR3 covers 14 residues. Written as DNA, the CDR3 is TGTGCCAGCGGTTGGGTGGAGTCCGGTCAGCCCCAGCATTTT. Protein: CASGWVESGQPQHF.

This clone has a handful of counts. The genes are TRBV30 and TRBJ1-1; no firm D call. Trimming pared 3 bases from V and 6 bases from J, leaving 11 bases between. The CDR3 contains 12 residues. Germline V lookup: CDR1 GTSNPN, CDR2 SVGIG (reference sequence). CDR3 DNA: TGTGCCTGGAGGGTCAGGAGATCTGAAGCTTTCTTT. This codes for CAWRVRRSEAFF.

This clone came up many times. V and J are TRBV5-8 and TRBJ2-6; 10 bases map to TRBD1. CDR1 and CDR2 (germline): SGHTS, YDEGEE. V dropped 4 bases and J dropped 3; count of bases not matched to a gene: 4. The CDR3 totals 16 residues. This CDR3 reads CASSGTGEIGANVLTF. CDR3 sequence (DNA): TGTGCCAGCAGCGGGACAGGGGAGATTGGGGCCAACGTCCTGACTTTC.

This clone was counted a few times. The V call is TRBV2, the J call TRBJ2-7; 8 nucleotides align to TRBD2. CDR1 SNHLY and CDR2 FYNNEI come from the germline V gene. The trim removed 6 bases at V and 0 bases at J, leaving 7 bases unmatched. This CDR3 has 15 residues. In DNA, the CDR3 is TGTGCCAGCAGACGGGAGGGTGGGGGCTCCTACGAGCAGTACGTC. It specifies CASRREGGGSYEQYV.

Here the CDR3 reads CASSVDRDTEAFF. The DNA of the CDR3 is TGTGCCAGCAGTGTCGACAGGGACACTGAAGCTTTCTTT. V is TRBV5-4 and J is TRBJ1-1, with 7 positions matching TRBD1. This CDR3 contains 13 residues. With V trimmed by 5 bases and J by 3 bases, 4 bases remained unmatched. CDR1 SGHNT and CDR2 YYREEE come from the germline V gene (reference sequence).

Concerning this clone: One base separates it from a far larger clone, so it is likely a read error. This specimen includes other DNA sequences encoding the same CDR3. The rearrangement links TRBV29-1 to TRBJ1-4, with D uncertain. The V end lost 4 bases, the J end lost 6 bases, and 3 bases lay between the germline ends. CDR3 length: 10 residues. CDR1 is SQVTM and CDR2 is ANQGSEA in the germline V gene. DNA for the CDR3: TGCAGCGTTGGTGATGAAAAACTGTTTTTT. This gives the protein CSVGDEKLFF.

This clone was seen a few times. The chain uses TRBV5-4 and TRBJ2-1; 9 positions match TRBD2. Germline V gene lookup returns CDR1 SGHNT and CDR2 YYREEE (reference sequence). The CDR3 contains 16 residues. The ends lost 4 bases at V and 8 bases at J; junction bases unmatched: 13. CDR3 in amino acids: CASSMDRGGAYDEQFF. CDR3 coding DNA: TGTGCCAGCAGCATGGACCGCGGGGGGGCTTACGATGAGCAGTTCTTC.

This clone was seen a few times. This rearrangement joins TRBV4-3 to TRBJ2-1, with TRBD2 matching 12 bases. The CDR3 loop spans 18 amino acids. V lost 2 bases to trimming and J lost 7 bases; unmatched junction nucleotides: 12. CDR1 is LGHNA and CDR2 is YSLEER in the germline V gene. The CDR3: CASSQLPTTSGSGNEQFF. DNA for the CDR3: TGCGCCAGCAGCCAACTGCCGACGACTAGCGGGAGCGGTAATGAGCAGTTCTTC.

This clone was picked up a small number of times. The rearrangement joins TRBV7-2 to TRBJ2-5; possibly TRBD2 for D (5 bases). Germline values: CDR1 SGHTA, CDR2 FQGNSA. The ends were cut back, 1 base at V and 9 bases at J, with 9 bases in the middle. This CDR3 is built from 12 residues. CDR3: CASSLEAGAQYF. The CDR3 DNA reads TGTGCCAGCAGCTTAGAGGCCGGGGCCCAGTACTTC.

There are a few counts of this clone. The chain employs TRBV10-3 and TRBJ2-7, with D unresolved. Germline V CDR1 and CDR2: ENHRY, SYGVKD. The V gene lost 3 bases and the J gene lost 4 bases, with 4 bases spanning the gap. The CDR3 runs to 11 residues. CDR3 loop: CAISDSYEQYF. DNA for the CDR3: TGTGCCATCAGTGATTCATACGAGCAGTACTTC.

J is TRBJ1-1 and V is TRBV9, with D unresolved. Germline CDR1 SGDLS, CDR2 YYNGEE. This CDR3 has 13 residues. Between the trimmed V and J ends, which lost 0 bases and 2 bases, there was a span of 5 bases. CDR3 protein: CASSVVDNTEAFF. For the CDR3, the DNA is TGTGCCAGCAGCGTAGTGGACAACACTGAAGCTTTCTTT.

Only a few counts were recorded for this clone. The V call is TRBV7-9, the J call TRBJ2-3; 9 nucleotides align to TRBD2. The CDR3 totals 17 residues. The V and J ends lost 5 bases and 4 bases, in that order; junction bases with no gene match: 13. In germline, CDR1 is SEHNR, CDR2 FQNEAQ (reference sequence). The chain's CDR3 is CASSPHSGGRASDTQYF. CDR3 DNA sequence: TGTGCCAGCAGCCCCCATTCCGGCGGGAGGGCCTCAGATACGCAGTATTTT.

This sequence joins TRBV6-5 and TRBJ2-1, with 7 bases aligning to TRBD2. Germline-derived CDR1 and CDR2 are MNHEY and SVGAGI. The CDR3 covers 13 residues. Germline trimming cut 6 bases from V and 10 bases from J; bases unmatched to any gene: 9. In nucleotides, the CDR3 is TGTGCCAGCAGATTGGGACTATTCGGGGAGCAGTTCTTC. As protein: CASRLGLFGEQFF.

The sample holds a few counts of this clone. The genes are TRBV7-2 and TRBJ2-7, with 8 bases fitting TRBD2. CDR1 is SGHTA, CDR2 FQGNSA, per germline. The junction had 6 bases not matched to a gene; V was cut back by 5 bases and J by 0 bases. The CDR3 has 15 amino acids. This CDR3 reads CASSVSGASSYEQYV. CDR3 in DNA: TGTGCCAGCAGCGTTAGCGGGGCGAGCTCCTACGAGCAGTACGTC.

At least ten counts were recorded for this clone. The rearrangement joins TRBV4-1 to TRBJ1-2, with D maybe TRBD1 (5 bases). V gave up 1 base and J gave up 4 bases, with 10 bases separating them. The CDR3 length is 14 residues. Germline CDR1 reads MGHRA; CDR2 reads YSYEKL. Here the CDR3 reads CASSQGGGGYGYTF. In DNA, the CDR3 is TGCGCCAGCAGCCAAGGCGGGGGGGGCTATGGCTACACCTTC.

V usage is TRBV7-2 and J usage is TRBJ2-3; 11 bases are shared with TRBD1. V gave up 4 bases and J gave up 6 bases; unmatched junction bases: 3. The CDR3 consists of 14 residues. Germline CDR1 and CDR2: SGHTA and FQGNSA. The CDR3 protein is CASSSDRGPDTQYF. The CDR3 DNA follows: TGTGCCAGCAGCTCGGACAGGGGGCCGGATACGCAGTATTTT.

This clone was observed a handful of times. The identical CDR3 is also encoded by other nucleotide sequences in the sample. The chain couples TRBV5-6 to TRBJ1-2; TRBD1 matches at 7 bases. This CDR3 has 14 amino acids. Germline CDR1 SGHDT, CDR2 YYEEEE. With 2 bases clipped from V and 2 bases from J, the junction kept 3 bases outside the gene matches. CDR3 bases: TGTGCCAGCAGCTTCGGACAGGCGAACTATGGCTACACCTTC. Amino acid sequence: CASSFGQANYGYTF. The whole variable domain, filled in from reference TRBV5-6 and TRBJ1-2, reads DAGVTQSPTHLIKTRGQQVTLRCSPKSGHDTVSWYQQALGQGPQFIFQYYEEEERQRGNFPDRFSGHQFPNYSSELNVNALLLGDSALYLCASSFGQANYGYTFGSGTRLTVV.

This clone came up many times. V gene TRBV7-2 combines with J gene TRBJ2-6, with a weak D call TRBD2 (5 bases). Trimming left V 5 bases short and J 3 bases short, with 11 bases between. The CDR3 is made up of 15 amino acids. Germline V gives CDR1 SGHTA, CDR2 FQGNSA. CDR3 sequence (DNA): TGTGCCAGCAGCCCCCGGACTCGTGGGGCCAACGTCCTGACTTTC. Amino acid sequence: CASSPRTRGANVLTF.

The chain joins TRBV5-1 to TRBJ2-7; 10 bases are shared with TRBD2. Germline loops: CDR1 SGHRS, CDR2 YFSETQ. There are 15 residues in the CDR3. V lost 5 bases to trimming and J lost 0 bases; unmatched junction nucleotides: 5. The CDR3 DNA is TGCGCCAGCAGAGAAGCGGGAGGGAGCTCCTACGAGCAGTACGTC. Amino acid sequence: CASREAGGSSYEQYV.

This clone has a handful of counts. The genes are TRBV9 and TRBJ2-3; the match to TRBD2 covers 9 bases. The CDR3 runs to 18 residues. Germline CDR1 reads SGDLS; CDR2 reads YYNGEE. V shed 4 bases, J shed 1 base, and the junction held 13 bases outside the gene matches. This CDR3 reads CASSSPGPRLAGTDTQYF. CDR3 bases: TGTGCCAGCAGCTCCCCAGGGCCTAGACTAGCGGGCACAGATACGCAGTATTTT.